Each of the 5 T cell receptor beta chains below was sequenced from the same sample in a study of CD8 T cells in Susac syndrome (dated by TCRdb to between 2018 and 2020). To prepare the library, the immunoSEQ multiplex PCR assay was applied. RNA was extracted using the RNeasy kit, and about 0.45 to 1 microgram was reverse transcribed with random hexamers. The raw public data were reprocessed by TCRdb itself: fastp quality trimming at Q25, MiXCR clonotype calling, in-frame beta chains only. One record per CDR3 amino acid sequence lists the most common genes and DNA. The sample contains some 100,000 distinct CDR3 sequences, roughly 92% of them found a single time. The ten largest clones add up to approximately 0.12% of the sample. The material sequenced was CD8+ T cells from PBMCs. The receptors originated from a human donor in good health.

The chain is built from TRBV24-1 and TRBJ1-5; D gene ambiguous. The CDR3 has 14 amino acids. Germline V CDR1 and CDR2: KGHDR, SFDVKD. V was cut by 3 bases and J by 3 bases, with 8 bases left in between. CDR3 loop: CATSDEAHNQPQHF. The DNA for the CDR3 is TGTGCCACCAGTGATGAGGCACACAATCAGCCCCAGCATTTT.

The rearrangement uses TRBV15 and TRBJ2-3, with D possibly being TRBD1 (5 bases). V lost 9 bases and J lost 5, with 15 bases in between. The length of the CDR3 is 13 residues. Germline CDR1 is LNHNV and CDR2 is YYDKDF (reference sequence). CDR3 loop: CATKGIIGDTQYF. Here the CDR3 DNA reads TGTGCCACTAAGGGGATTATAGGAGATACGCAGTATTTT. The whole variable domain, remainder taken from reference TRBV15 and TRBJ2-3, is DAMVIQNPRYQVTQFGKPVTLSCSQTLNHNVMYWYQQKSSQAPKLLFHYYDKDFNNEADTPDNFQSRRPNTSFCFLDIRSPGLGDTAMYLCATKGIIGDTQYFGPGTRLTVL.

The V call is TRBV14, the J call TRBJ2-1; possibly TRBD2 for D (6 bases). Germline V gene sequence: CDR1 SGHDN, CDR2 FVKESK. The V end was cut by 1 base, the J end by 3 bases, with 7 bases between. The length of the CDR3 is 14 residues. CDR3 in DNA: TGTGCCAGCAGCCAAGGGACTATCTACAATGAGCAGTTCTTC. Its protein product is CASSQGTIYNEQFF. The full variable domain, completed using reference TRBV14 and TRBJ2-1, is EAGVTQFPSHSVIEKGQTVTLRCDPISGHDNLYWYRRVMGKEIKFLLHFVKESKQDESGMPNNRFLAERTGGTYSTLKVQPAELEDSGVYFCASSQGTIYNEQFFGPGTRLTVL.

The chain couples TRBV9 to TRBJ2-3, with unresolved D. The CDR3 is made up of 13 amino acids. Trimming pared 0 bases from V and 6 bases from J, leaving 8 bases between. Per germline, CDR1 SGDLS and CDR2 YYNGEE. The CDR3 sequence: CASSVEVLDTQYF. DNA of the CDR3: TGTGCCAGCAGCGTAGAGGTTTTGGATACGCAGTATTTT.

Note on this clonotype: The CDR3 does not close with the conserved phenylalanine or tryptophan, likely indicating a read error. The chain couples TRBV7-3 to TRBJ1-1; TRBD1 is a possible D gene (5 bases). The germline CDR1 and CDR2 sequences are SGHTA and FQGTGA. The V and J ends lost 0 bases and 4 bases respectively, with 9 bases between them. The CDR3 extends over 14 amino acids. CDR3 sequence (DNA): TGTGCCAGCAGCTTAACTTTGGGGGGCACTGAAGCTTTCCTT. Protein: CASSLTLGGTEAFL.